This T cell receptor beta chain comes out of a study of glioma-infiltrating T cells after dendritic cell vaccination. Study results and caveats: Only a small number of patients had complete blood and tumor samples.

The assay was immunoSEQ multiplex PCR, and TCRdb's table has in-frame clones only and misses some. The data contain about 50,000 clones, about 83% of them singletons. This clone was seen a few times. The antigen is unknown. The CDR3 sequence is 13 residues long. V shed 0 bases and J shed 9 bases, with 12 bases lying between them. Germline CDR1 reads GTSNPN; CDR2 reads SVGIG (reference sequence). Time point in this sample: after dendritic cell vaccination, including at tumor progression/relapse. The sample here was blood, taken after dendritic cell vaccination. This chain links TRBV30 with TRBJ2-1, with a weak D call TRBD2 (6 bases). The source is a human donor with glioblastoma. DNA of the CDR3: TGTGCCTGGAGTGTACTGGAGGGGCTTGAGCAGTTCTTC. Translation gives CAWSVLEGLEQFF.